This entry is about one TCR beta chain. The antigen is unknown. These data come from a study of cytotoxic CD8 clonotypes in ibrutinib-treated CLL. Study details: The study recorded mean values of about 260,000 productive templates and 94,082 productive rearrangements per sample. Findings and limits, study-wide: Baseline values of clonality outstripped age-matched healthy donors and followed circulating CD8+ T-cell counts. Public clonotypes (which were uncommon) either contracted or remained stable on treatment. A rise in clonality was seen at ibrutinib response, and a fall back toward baseline was seen at progression.

The CDR3 contains 16 residues. V lost 10 bases and J lost 6, with 24 bases in between. Germline V gene sequence: CDR1 SNHLY, CDR2 FYNNEI. Clones were sequenced by immunoSEQ multiplex PCR, and TCRdb holds only the in-frame ones, with some missing. The table shows around 310,000 clones, with around four fifths occurring only once. This TCR derives from a human donor with chronic lymphocytic leukemia. The rearrangement links TRBV2 to TRBJ2-2; maybe TRBD1 (6 bases). The source material was PBMCs, sampled before ibrutinib treatment. The CDR3 DNA is TGTGCCAACAGGGCAGGGCGATCAGGGATTTCCGGGGAGCTGTTTTTT. As protein: CANRAGRSGISGELFF.